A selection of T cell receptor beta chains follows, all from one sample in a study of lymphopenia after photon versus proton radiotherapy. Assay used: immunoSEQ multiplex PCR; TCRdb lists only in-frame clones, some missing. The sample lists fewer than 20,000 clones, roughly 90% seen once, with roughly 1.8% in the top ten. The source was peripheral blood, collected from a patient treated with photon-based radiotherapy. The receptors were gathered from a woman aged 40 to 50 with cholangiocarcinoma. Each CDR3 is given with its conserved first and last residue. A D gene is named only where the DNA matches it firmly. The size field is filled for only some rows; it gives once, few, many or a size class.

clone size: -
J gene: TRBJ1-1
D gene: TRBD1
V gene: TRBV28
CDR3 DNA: TGTGCCAGCAGTTTATCCGGACAGGGGGGGGCTGAAGCTTTCTTT
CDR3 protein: CASSLSGQGGAEAFF

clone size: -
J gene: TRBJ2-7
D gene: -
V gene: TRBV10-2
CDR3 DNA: TGCGCCAGCTCCAACCGAGTGAGACAGAGCCGATCCTACGAGCAGTACTTC
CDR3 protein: CASSNRVRQSRSYEQYF

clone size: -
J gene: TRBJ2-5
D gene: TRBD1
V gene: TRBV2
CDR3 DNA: TGTGCCAGCAGTGAAGCGCTTCTTAACCGGGACAGGCCGGGGGCCCAGTACTTC
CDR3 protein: CASSEALLNRDRPGAQYF

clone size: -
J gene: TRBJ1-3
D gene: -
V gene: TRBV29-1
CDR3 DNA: TGCAGCGTTGTACGAGGAAACACCATATATTTT
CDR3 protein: CSVVRGNTIYF

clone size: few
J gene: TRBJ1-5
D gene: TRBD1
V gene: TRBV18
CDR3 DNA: TGTGCCAGCTCACCCTGGACAGGGCTCAATCAGCCCCAGCATTTT
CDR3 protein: CASSPWTGLNQPQHF

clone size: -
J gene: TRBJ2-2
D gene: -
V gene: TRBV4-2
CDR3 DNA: TGTGCCAGCAGCCAAACCGGGACTGGGACTTACGGGGAGCTGTTTTTT
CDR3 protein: CASSQTGTGTYGELFF

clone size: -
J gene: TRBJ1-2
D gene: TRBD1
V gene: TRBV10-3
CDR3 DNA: TGTGCCATCAGTGAGTTTGACAGGGTTGGATCTCGGGGCTACACCTTC
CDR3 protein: CAISEFDRVGSRGYTF

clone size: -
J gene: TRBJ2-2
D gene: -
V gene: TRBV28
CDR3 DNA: TGTGCCAGCAGTCTCACCGGGGGACAGATCACCGGGGAGCTGTTTTTT
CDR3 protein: CASSLTGGQITGELFF

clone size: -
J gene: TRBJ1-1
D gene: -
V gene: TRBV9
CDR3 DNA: TGTGCCAGCAGCCCGGGGTTGGGGGCCACTGAAGCTTTCTTT
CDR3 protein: CASSPGLGATEAFF

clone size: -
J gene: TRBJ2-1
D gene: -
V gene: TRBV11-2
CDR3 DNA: TGTGCCAGCAGCTTAGAACTAGCTTCCAATGAGCAGTTCTTC
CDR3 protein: CASSLELASNEQFF

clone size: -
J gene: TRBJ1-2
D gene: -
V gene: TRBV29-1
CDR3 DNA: TGCAGCGTTGAAGTCACAGCCAGCGGCTACACCTTC
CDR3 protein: CSVEVTASGYTF

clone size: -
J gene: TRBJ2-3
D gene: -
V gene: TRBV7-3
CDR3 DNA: TGTGCCAGCAGCTTACTTCCAGCGCAGGGCACAGATACGCAGTATTTT
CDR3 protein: CASSLLPAQGTDTQYF

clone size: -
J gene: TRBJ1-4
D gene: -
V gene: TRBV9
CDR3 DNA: TGTGCCAGCAGCGCCCCCGGGGGGGATGAAAAACTGTTTTTT
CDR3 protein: CASSAPGGDEKLFF

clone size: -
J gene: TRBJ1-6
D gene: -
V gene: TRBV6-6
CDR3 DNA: TGTGCCAGCACGGTAAATGAATTAAGTGGGAATTCACCCCTCCACTTT
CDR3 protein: CASTVNELSGNSPLHF

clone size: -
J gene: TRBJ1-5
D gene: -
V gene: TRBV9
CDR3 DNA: TGTGCCAGCAGCTCATCGAAGGGCCAGGACAATCAGCCCCAGCATTTT
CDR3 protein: CASSSSKGQDNQPQHF

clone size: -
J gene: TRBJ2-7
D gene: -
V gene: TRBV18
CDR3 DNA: TGTGCCAGCTCACCCCGGGACAACTCCTACGAGCAGTACTTC
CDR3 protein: CASSPRDNSYEQYF

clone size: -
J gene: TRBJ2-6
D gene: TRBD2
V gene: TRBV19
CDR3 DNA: TGTGCCAGTAGTAACGCGGGAGGGCCACAAGGGGCCAACGTCCTGACTTTC
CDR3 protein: CASSNAGGPQGANVLTF

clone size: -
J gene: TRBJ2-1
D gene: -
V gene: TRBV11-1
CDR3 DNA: TGTGCCAGCAGCTTAATAAAACCGTACGGGACACCCTACAATGAGCAGTTCTTC
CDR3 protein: CASSLIKPYGTPYNEQFF

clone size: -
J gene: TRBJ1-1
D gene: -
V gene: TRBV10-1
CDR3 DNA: TGCGCCAGCAGTGAGTCGGCAGGGCAGGACACTGAAGCTTTCTTT
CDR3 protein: CASSESAGQDTEAFF

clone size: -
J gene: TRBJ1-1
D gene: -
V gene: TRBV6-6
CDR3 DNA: TGTGCCAGCAGTTACTCGAGAACGGTTAACACTGAAGCTTTCTTT
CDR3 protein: CASSYSRTVNTEAFF

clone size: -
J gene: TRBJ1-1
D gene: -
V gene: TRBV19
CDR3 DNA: TGTGCCAGTAGTAGGGTGTGGGACACTGAAGCTTTCTTT
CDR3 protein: CASSRVWDTEAFF

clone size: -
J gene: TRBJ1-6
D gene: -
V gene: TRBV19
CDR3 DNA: TGTGCCAGTAGTTCCAGGAGGGGGGGCGCGTTTAATTCACCCCTCCACTTT
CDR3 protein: CASSSRRGGAFNSPLHF

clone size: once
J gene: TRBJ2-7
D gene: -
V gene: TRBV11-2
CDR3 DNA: TGTGCCAGCAGCCCCCCGGGGAGCCTGCTGGAGCAGTACTTC
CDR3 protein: CASSPPGSLLEQYF

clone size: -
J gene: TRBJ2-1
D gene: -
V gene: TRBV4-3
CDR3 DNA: TGCGCCAGCAGCCAAGATACGGGACTTCTTCTTTCCTACAATGAGCAGTTCTTC
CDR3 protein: CASSQDTGLLLSYNEQFF

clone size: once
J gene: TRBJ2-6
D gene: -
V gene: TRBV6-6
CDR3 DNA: TGTGCCAGCAGTTACACCGCATCTGGGGCCAACGTCCTGACTTTC
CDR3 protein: CASSYTASGANVLTF

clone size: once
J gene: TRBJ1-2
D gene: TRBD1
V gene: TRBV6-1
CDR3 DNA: TGTGCCAGCAGTGAAGCGATGGGACAGAAGGGTGGCTACACCTTC
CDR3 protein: CASSEAMGQKGGYTF

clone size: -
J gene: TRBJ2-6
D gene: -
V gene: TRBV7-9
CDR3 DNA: TGTGCCAGCAGCTTAAATACAGGGCCCGGGGCCAACGTCCTGACTTTC
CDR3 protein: CASSLNTGPGANVLTF

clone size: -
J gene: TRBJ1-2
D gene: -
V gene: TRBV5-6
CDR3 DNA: TGTGCCAGCAGCCCTCGCCCCGGGCAGGGTAACTATGGCTACACCTTC
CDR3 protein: CASSPRPGQGNYGYTF

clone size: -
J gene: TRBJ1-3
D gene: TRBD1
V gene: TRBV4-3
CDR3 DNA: TGCGCCAGCAGCCAAGAGACAGGGGGCCCGTCTGCCATATATTTT
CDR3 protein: CASSQETGGPSAIYF

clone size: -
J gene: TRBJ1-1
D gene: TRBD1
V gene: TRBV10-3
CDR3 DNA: TGTGCCATCAGGGACACAGGGGGGGGTCCTGAAGCTTTCTTT
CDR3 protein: CAIRDTGGGPEAFF

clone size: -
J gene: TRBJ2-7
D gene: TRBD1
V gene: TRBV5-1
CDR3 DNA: TGCGCCAGCAGCCCTGGGGACAGCTCCTACGAGCAGTACTTC
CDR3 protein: CASSPGDSSYEQYF

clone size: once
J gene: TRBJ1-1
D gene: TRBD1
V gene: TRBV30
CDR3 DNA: TGTGCCTGCGCAGGGGGGGACACTGAAGCTTTCTTT
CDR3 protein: CACAGGDTEAFF

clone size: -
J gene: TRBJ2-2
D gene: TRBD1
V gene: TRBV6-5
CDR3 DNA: TGTGCCAGCATGACAGGGGGCGGGTACACCGGGGAGCTGTTTTTT
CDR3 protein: CASMTGGGYTGELFF

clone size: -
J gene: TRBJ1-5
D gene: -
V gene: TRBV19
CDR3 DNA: TGTGCCAGTAGCCCTAGACAGGCGATAAGCAATCAGCCCCAGCATTTT
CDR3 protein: CASSPRQAISNQPQHF

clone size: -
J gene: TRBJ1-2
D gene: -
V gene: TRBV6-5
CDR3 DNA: TGTGCCAGCAGTTACGCCTCGATGGGGGGCCGTGGCTACACCTTC
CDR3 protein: CASSYASMGGRGYTF

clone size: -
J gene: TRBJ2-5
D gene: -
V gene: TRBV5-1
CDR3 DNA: TGCGCCAGCAGCCCGGAACAAGAGACCCAGTACTTC
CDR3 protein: CASSPEQETQYF

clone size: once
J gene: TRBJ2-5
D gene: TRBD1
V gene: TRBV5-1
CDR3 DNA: TGCGCCAGCAGCTTGGGCGGGACAGGGGTCCAAGAGACCCAGTACTTC
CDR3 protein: CASSLGGTGVQETQYF

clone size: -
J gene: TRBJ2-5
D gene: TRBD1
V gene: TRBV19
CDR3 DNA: TGTGCCAGTAGCTGGGACAGCCAAGAGACCCAGTACTTC
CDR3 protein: CASSWDSQETQYF

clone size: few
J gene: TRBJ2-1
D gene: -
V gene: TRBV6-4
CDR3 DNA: TGTGCCAGCAGTCTTGAGGCTGGGCCTAACAATGAGCAGTTCTTC
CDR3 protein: CASSLEAGPNNEQFF

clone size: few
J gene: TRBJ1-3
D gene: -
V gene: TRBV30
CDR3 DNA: TGTGCCTGGCAACAGGGAAACACCATATATTTT
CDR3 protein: CAWQQGNTIYF

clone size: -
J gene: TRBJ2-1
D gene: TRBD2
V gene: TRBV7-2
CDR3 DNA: TGTGCCAGCAGCTTGCGGGAGGGCCGGAATGAGCAGTTCTTC
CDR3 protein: CASSLREGRNEQFF

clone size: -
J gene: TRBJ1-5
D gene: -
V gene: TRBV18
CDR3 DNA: TGTGCCAGCGCCACAGGGAGTCAGCCCCAGCATTTT
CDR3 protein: CASATGSQPQHF

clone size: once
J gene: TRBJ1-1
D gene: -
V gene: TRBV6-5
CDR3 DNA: TGTGCCACCAACGAGGGCACTGAAGCTTTCTTT
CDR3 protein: CATNEGTEAFF

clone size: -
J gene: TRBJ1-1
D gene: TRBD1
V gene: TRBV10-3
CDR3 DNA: TGTGCCATCAGCGGGACAGAGGATGAAGCTTTCTTT
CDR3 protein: CAISGTEDEAFF